These T cell receptor beta chains were read from a single sample in a study of blood T cell repertoires in COVID-19. The assay was immunoSEQ multiplex PCR, and TCRdb's table has in-frame clones only and misses some. The sample yields some 700,000 clones, over 80% seen once. The specimen sequenced was peripheral blood. These receptors were obtained from a young woman with acute or convalescent COVID-19. Each CDR3 is given with its conserved first and last residue. Fields, in order: J gene, V gene, CDR3 protein.

J gene: TRBJ1-1; V gene: TRBV6-5; CDR3 protein: CASIIGGGTEAFF
J gene: TRBJ2-2; V gene: TRBV2; CDR3 protein: CASSNRGDSTGELFF
J gene: TRBJ1-3; V gene: TRBV19; CDR3 protein: CASRWTGGFGNTIYF
J gene: TRBJ1-5; V gene: TRBV18; CDR3 protein: CASSPRQGSIVQPQHF
J gene: TRBJ1-2; V gene: TRBV18; CDR3 protein: CASSPTGQGAYGYTF
J gene: TRBJ2-3; V gene: TRBV25-1; CDR3 protein: CASSIIAGVTDTQYF
J gene: TRBJ2-7; V gene: TRBV2; CDR3 protein: CASVKGATGYEQYF
J gene: TRBJ1-4; V gene: TRBV6-6; CDR3 protein: CASSYVAANEKLFF
J gene: TRBJ2-5; V gene: TRBV18; CDR3 protein: CASSLNRGRETQYF
J gene: TRBJ1-4; V gene: TRBV4-1; CDR3 protein: CASSQEIGTGAEKLFF
J gene: TRBJ1-1; V gene: TRBV19; CDR3 protein: CASSMNAGGGWDTEAFF
J gene: TRBJ1-2; V gene: TRBV24-1; CDR3 protein: CATSPGQGRDYTF
J gene: TRBJ2-7; V gene: TRBV6-2/TRBV6-3; CDR3 protein: CASSYAGLHYEQYF
J gene: TRBJ1-3; V gene: TRBV19; CDR3 protein: CASSRLGTGPLTGNTIYF
J gene: TRBJ2-1; V gene: TRBV11-2; CDR3 protein: CASSVPGTYNEQFF
J gene: TRBJ1-1; V gene: TRBV7-2; CDR3 protein: CASSLGQGAVSNTEAFF
J gene: TRBJ1-5; V gene: TRBV4-1; CDR3 protein: CASSLDILSNQPQHF
J gene: TRBJ1-2; V gene: TRBV24-1; CDR3 protein: CATRGGAVDGYTF
J gene: TRBJ1-1; V gene: TRBV30; CDR3 protein: CAWALPPPNTEAFF
J gene: TRBJ2-7; V gene: TRBV18; CDR3 protein: CASSPAIGVVKYEQYF
J gene: TRBJ1-2; V gene: TRBV15; CDR3 protein: CATSSMQGDGYTF
J gene: TRBJ1-2; V gene: TRBV27; CDR3 protein: CASSPGQGRGYTF
J gene: TRBJ1-4; V gene: TRBV15; CDR3 protein: CATSRALGTVNEKLFF
J gene: TRBJ1-3; V gene: TRBV9; CDR3 protein: CASSKTAYPSGNTIYF
J gene: TRBJ1-1; V gene: TRBV19; CDR3 protein: CASTTGRNTEAFF
J gene: TRBJ1-1; V gene: TRBV13; CDR3 protein: CASSLGRVGSNTEAFF
J gene: TRBJ1-1; V gene: TRBV19; CDR3 protein: CASSIAVRENTEAFF
J gene: TRBJ2-2; V gene: TRBV5-1; CDR3 protein: CASGGDNTGELFF
J gene: TRBJ1-5; V gene: TRBV6-5; CDR3 protein: CASSPRQSSNQPQHF
J gene: TRBJ1-4; V gene: TRBV19; CDR3 protein: CASIDRWSEKLFF
J gene: TRBJ2-7; V gene: TRBV24-1; CDR3 protein: CATSDPQGSGSYEQYF
J gene: TRBJ2-1; V gene: TRBV5-1; CDR3 protein: CASSGGTSGGFYNEQFF